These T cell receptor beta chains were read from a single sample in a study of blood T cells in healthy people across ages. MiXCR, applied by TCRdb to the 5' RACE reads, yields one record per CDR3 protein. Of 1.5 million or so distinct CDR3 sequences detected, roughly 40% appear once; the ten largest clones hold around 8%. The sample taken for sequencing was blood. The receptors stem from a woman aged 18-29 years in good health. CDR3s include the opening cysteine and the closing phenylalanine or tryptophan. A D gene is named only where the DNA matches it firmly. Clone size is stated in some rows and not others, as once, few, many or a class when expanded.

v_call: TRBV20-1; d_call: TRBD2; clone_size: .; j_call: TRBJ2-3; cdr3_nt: TGCAGTGCTAGAACCCGGACTAGCGGGAGGCCCGGATTAATCACAGATACGCAGTATTTT; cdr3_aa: CSARTRTSGRPGLITDTQYF
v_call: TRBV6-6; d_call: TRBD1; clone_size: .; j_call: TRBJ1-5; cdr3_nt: TGTGCCAGCAGCCGAAACAGGGGTGGCAATCAGCCCCAGCATTTT; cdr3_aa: CASSRNRGGNQPQHF
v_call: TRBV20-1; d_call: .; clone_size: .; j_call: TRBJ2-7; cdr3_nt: TGCAGTGCTAGACCTGAGGACAGTCAAAGCTACAATGAGCAGTACTTC; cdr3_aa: CSARPEDSQSYNEQYF
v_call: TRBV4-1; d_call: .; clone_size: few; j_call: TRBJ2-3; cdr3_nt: TGCGCCAGCAGCCAAGATTGGACGGCTAGCACAGATACGCAGTATTTT; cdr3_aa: CASSQDWTASTDTQYF
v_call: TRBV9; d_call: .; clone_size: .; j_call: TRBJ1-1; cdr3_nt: TGTGCCAGCAGCGTTCAAGGTCGTGAAGCTTTCTTT; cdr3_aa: CASSVQGREAFF
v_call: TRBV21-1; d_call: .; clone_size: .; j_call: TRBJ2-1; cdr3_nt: TGTGCCAGCAGCAAAGTGGGGTGGGAAGGGTATAGGGACAATGAGCAGTTCTTC; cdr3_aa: CASSKVGWEGYRDNEQFF
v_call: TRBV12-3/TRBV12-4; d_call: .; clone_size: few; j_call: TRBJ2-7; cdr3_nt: TGTGCCAGCAGTTTACTTGTGGGCTCCGAGCAGTACTTC; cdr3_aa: CASSLLVGSEQYF
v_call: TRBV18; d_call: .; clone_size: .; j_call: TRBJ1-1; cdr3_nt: TGTGCCAGCTCACCACCGGGACAACAGAGCACTGAAGCTTTCTTT; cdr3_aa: CASSPPGQQSTEAFF
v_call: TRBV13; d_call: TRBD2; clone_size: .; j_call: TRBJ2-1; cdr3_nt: TGTGCCAGCAGCCGAGTGGGCGGTAGCGGGAGGTCGTATGAGCAGTTCTTC; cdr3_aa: CASSRVGGSGRSYEQFF
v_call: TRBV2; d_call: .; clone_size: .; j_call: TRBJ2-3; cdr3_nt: TGTGCCAGCAGTGGCCAAGGCTTCACAGATACGCAGTATTTT; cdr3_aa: CASSGQGFTDTQYF
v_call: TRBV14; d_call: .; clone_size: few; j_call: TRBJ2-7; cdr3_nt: TGTGCCAGCAGCCAAGGGGGGCCTATATGGGACTACGAGCAGTACTTC; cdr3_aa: CASSQGGPIWDYEQYF
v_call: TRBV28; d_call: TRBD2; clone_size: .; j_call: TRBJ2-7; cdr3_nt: TGTGCCAGCAGTGCTCCCGGGACTAGCCGTCACGAGCAGTACTTC; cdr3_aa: CASSAPGTSRHEQYF
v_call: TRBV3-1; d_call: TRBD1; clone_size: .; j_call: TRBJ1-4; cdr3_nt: TGTGCCAGCAGCCCCCGGGACAGCGGGGAAAAACTGTTTTTT; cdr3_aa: CASSPRDSGEKLFF
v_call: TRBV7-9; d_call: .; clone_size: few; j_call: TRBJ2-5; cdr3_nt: TGTGCCAGCAGCTCGGTGGGCTACGCCCAAGAGACCCAGTACTTC; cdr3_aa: CASSSVGYAQETQYF